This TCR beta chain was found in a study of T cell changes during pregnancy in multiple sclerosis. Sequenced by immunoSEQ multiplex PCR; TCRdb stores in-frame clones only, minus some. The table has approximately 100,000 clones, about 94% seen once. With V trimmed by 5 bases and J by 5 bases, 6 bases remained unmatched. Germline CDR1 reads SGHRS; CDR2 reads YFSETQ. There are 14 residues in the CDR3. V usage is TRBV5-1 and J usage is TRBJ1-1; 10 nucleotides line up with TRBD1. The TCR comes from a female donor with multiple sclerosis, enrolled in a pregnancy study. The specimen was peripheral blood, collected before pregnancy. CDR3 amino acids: CASRWLGQGTEAFF. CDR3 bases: TGCGCCAGCAGGTGGCTGGGACAGGGGACTGAAGCTTTCTTT.